The 17 T cell receptor beta chains reported below all come from one sample, sequenced in a study of graft-versus-host responses after intestinal transplantation. The table came from immunoSEQ multiplex PCR; TCRdb's copy has only in-frame clones and leaves some out. The sample comprises some 43,000 clones, around 96% of which are singletons, and 1.5% to 2% rests with the top ten. The material was PBMCs, obtained 335 days after intestinal transplant. These TCRs come from a human patient who received an intestinal transplant, so some T cells may come from the graft donor.

V gene TRBV27 combines with J gene TRBJ2-7, with 7 bases identical to TRBD1. Germline V gives CDR1 MNHEY, CDR2 SMNVEV (reference sequence). Unmatched junction bases numbered 12, after V lost 6 bases and J lost 7 bases. There are 14 residues in the CDR3. CDR3 sequence (DNA): TGTGCCAGCAGAGTGTGGACAGGAGATGGGGAGCAGTACTTC. It translates to CASRVWTGDGEQYF.

The chain links TRBV19 to TRBJ1-6; D may be TRBD1 (6 bases). Germline loops: CDR1 LNHDA, CDR2 SQIVND (reference sequence). Trimming stripped 5 bases from V and 10 bases from J, with 18 bases between. The CDR3 is made up of 15 amino acids. The CDR3 sequence is CASSPGGWGQSPLHF. The CDR3 DNA follows: TGTGCCAGTAGTCCGGGGGGCTGGGGTCAATCACCCCTCCACTTT.

The CDR3 nucleotides read TGTGCCAGTAGTATCCGGACAGGGGGCGGGGAGACCCAGTACTTC. Translating gives CASSIRTGGGETQYF. The chain employs TRBV19 and TRBJ2-5, with TRBD1 matching 11 bases. The CDR3 covers 15 residues. V gave up 3 bases and J gave up 5 bases; unmatched junction bases: 5. Germline V CDR1 and CDR2: LNHDA, SQIVND (reference sequence).

This rearrangement joins TRBV7-9 to TRBJ1-5; 7 bases align to TRBD1. The trim removed 0 bases at V and 1 base at J, leaving 3 bases unmatched. This CDR3 is built from 16 residues. CDR1 and CDR2 from the germline V gene are SEHNR and FQNEAQ (reference sequence). Here the CDR3 reads CASSLAGGRSNQPQHF. DNA for the CDR3: TGTGCCAGCAGCTTAGCAGGGGGCAGAAGCAATCAGCCCCAGCATTTT.

The gene calls are TRBV10-3 and TRBJ2-5; 10 bases match TRBD2. With 1 base clipped from V and 1 base from J, the junction kept 3 bases outside the gene matches. The CDR3 consists of 16 residues. The germline CDR1 and CDR2 sequences are ENHRY and SYGVKD. The CDR3 DNA is TGTGCCATCAGTGAGTACCCTAGCGGGGGCCAAGAGACCCAGTACTTC. This encodes CAISEYPSGGQETQYF.

The chain uses TRBV2 and TRBJ1-4, with a weak D call TRBD1 (6 bases). The CDR3 contains 14 residues. Per germline, CDR1 SNHLY and CDR2 FYNNEI. The V end was cut by 5 bases, the J end by 7 bases, with 14 bases between. CDR3 bases: TGTGCCAGCAGTAAGGGGATAGGGGGTGAAAAACTGTTTTTT. This codes for CASSKGIGGEKLFF.

This chain connects TRBV7-6 to TRBJ2-1, with a possible D match to TRBD2 (6 bases). This CDR3 contains 16 residues. V lost 5 bases, J lost 5 bases, and 19 bases lay in between. The germline V gene has CDR1 SGHVS and CDR2 FNYEAQ. The CDR3: CASSPRSGVVNNEQFF. The CDR3 bases are TGTGCCAGCAGCCCCCGGTCGGGGGTTGTCAACAATGAGCAGTTCTTC.

This clone has just a few counts. The rearrangement joins TRBV10-3 to TRBJ1-4; 8 bases are a match to TRBD1. The CDR3 totals 14 residues. Germline assignment: CDR1 ENHRY and CDR2 SYGVKD. J gave up 10 bases and V 0 bases, and 4 bases lay outside the gene matches. CDR3 residues: CAISESTGAGKLFF. DNA for the CDR3: TGTGCCATCAGTGAGTCGACAGGGGCCGGAAAACTGTTTTTT.

This chain links TRBV6-5 with TRBJ1-1; 8 positions agree with TRBD1. The J segment lost 8 bases and the V segment lost 4 bases, leaving 6 bases of the junction unmatched. Per germline, CDR1 MNHEY and CDR2 SVGAGI. The CDR3 contains 13 residues. The CDR3 here is CASSFNQGAEAFF. Written as DNA, the CDR3 is TGTGCCAGCAGTTTCAATCAGGGGGCGGAAGCTTTCTTT.

V and J are TRBV5-4 and TRBJ1-3; possible D gene TRBD1, 5 bases. Germline V gene data show CDR1 as SGHNT and CDR2 as YYREEE (reference sequence). This CDR3 has 14 residues. V lost 4 bases and J lost 2, with 10 bases in between. The DNA for the CDR3 is TGTGCCAGCAGCCGAGGGGACCCTGGAAACACCATATATTTT. Translation gives CASSRGDPGNTIYF.

There are a few counts of this clone. This chain links TRBV6-9 with TRBJ1-4; D perhaps matches TRBD1 (5 bases). This CDR3 region has 14 residues. CDR1 is MNHGY and CDR2 is SVAAGI in the germline V gene. Trimming removed 6 bases from V and 0 bases from J, with 8 bases in between. The CDR3 nucleotides read TGTGCCAGCAGCCCGGGGGCAACTAATGAAAAACTGTTTTTT. It translates to CASSPGATNEKLFF.

The table lists this clone with a count of one. This rearrangement joins TRBV2 to TRBJ2-4; D is unclear. The CDR3 covers 13 residues. V was trimmed by 2 bases and J by 0 bases, leaving 2 bases between them. Germline V gene sequence: CDR1 SNHLY, CDR2 FYNNEI. In nucleotides, the CDR3 is TGTGCCAGCAGTGAACTAGCCAAAAACATTCAGTACTTC. Protein product: CASSELAKNIQYF. The full variable domain, in which reference TRBV2 and TRBJ2-4 provide the parts outside the CDR3, is EPEVTQTPSHQVTQMGQEVILRCVPISNHLYFYWYRQILGQKVEFLVSFYNNEISEKSEIFDDQFSVERPDGSNFTLKIRSTKLEDSAMYFCASSELAKNIQYFGAGTRLSVL.

The chain couples TRBV6-5 to TRBJ2-7, with TRBD1 as a possible D gene (6 bases). The CDR3 is 16 amino acids. Germline V gene data show CDR1 as MNHEY and CDR2 as SVGAGI. Trimming cost V 0 bases and J 2 bases, with 14 bases left between them. CDR3 DNA sequence: TGTGCCAGCAGTTACTCGCTGACAGGTTCCCCCTACGAGCAGTACTTC. It yields the protein CASSYSLTGSPYEQYF.

The chain recombines TRBV11-2 with TRBJ1-1; 9 nucleotides align to TRBD1. The CDR3 is made up of 14 amino acids. Germline assignment: CDR1 SGHAT and CDR2 FQNNGV. V was clipped by 7 bases and J by 0 bases; unmatched bases: 3. The CDR3 loop reads CASTDRGMNTEAFF. CDR3 nucleotide sequence: TGTGCCAGCACCGACAGGGGGATGAACACTGAAGCTTTCTTT.

The V call is TRBV6-4, the J call TRBJ2-1; 12 bases align to TRBD2. CDR3 size: 16 residues. V shed 0 bases, J shed 6 bases, and the junction held 3 bases outside the gene matches. The germline CDR1 and CDR2 sequences are MRHNA and SNTAGT. CDR3 coding DNA: TGTGCCAGCAGTGACTCGGCTAGCGGGGGGGCCAATGAGCAGTTCTTC. Protein: CASSDSASGGANEQFF.

The V and J genes are TRBV7-7 and TRBJ2-7, with D perhaps TRBD1 (6 bases). CDR1 is SSHAT, CDR2 FNYEAQ, per germline (reference sequence). The CDR3 covers 14 residues. Between the trimmed V and J ends, which lost 0 bases and 6 bases, there was a span of 12 bases. The CDR3 sequence: CASSLAGLQGEQYF. The CDR3 DNA reads as TGTGCCAGCAGCTTAGCGGGGCTACAGGGCGAGCAGTACTTC.

The rearrangement links TRBV11-2 to TRBJ1-1; D ambiguous. Trimming stripped 4 bases from V and 3 bases from J, with 9 bases between. The CDR3 is 13 amino acids. Germline values: CDR1 SGHAT, CDR2 FQNNGV. The CDR3 sequence is CASSSRPDTEAFF. The CDR3 DNA sequence: TGTGCCAGCAGCTCCCGGCCTGACACTGAAGCTTTCTTT.